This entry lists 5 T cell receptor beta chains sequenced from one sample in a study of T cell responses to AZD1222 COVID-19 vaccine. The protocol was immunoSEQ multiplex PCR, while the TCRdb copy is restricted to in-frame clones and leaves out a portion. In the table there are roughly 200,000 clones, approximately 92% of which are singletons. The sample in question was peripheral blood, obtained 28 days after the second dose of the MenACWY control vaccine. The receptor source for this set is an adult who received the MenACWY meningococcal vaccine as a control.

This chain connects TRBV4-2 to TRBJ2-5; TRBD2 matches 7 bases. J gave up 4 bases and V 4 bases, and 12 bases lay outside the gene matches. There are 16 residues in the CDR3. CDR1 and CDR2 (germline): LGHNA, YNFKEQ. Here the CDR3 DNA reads TGTGCCAGCAGCCTCCCGGGTGCTAGCGGTCGAGAGACCCAGTACTTC. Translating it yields CASSLPGASGRETQYF.

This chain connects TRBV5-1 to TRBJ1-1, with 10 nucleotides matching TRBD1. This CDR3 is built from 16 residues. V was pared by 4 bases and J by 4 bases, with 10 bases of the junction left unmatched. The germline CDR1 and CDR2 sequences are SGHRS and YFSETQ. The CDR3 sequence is CASSLGLGQGPTEAFF. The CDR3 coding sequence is TGCGCCAGCAGCCTCGGGTTGGGACAGGGGCCCACTGAAGCTTTCTTT.

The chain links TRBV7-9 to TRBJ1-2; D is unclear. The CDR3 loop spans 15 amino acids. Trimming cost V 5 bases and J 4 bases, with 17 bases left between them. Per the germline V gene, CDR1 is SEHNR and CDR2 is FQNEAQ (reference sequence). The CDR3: CASSPGTAQLYGYTF. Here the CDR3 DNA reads TGTGCCAGCAGCCCCGGAACAGCCCAACTCTATGGCTACACCTTC.

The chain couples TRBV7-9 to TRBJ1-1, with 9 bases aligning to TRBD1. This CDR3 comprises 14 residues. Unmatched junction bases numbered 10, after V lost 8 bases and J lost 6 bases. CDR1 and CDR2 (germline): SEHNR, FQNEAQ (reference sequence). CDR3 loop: CASGLGQGIAEAFF. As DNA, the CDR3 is TGTGCCAGCGGATTGGGACAGGGAATCGCTGAAGCTTTCTTT.

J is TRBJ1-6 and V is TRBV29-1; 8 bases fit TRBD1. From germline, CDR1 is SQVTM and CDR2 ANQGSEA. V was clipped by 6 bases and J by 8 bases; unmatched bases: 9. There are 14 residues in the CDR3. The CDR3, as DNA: TGCAGCGTAAGGACAGGGCAAGCGGATTCACCCCTCCACTTT. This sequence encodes CSVRTGQADSPLHF.